This TCR beta chain was sequenced for a study of blood T cells in healthy people across ages. This clonotype has only a few counts. What it recognizes is unknown. Study results and caveats: Older individuals had lower TCR beta diversity per million T cells (the decline was roughly linear). It was not possible, with unsorted PBMCs, to conclusively compare naive and antigen-experienced cells.

The germline CDR1 and CDR2 sequences are SGHTA and FQGNSA. The CDR3 extends over 14 amino acids. The use of a sample-barcoded 5' primer and a J-beta primer mix characterized a second PCR of roughly 6 to 12 cycles. TCRdb re-called the 5' RACE reads with MiXCR, one entry per CDR3 protein. The sample holds 550,000 to 800,000 distinct CDR3 sequences, 32% seen once. The receptor was derived from an elderly woman in good health. The rearrangement joins TRBV7-2 to TRBJ2-7; 9 nucleotides line up with TRBD1. Matching the DNA end better, TRBJ2-5 makes the J call doubtful. Sequenced: blood. The DNA of the CDR3 is TGTGCCAGCAGTGTCGACAGGGGGTGGGAGACCCAGTACTTC. Protein: CASSVDRGWETQYF.